The T cell receptor (beta chain) under discussion was sequenced for a study of T cell repertoires in cytomegalovirus infection. Turning to the study itself: Both CMV infection and a matching HLA type were indicated by public TCR beta signatures. General observations from the study: The study identified carriers of CMV plus the relevant HLA from cumulative public TCR beta family frequency. CMV-specific HLA-C-restricted TCR beta clonotypes dominated the ex vivo response.

This clonotype was picked up many times. Its antigen is not identified. Germline CDR1 reads LNHDA; CDR2 reads SQIVND (reference sequence). The CDR3 is made up of 14 amino acids. The V end lost 3 bases, the J end lost 1 base, and 10 bases lay between the germline ends. TCRdb recomputed calls from the reads with MiXCR, one row per CDR3 protein. The table has just under 500,000 distinct CDR3 sequences, about 33% seen once. The sample in question was cultured PBMCs, obtained from culture after CMV antigen stimulation. This TCR came from a human donor in good health (CMV status not recorded). Some clones in this sample may be carry-over from other donors' samples. J is TRBJ2-7 and V is TRBV19, with no clear D. The CDR3 region is CASSIGLTSYEQYF. CDR3 DNA sequence: TGTGCCAGTAGTATTGGGTTAACGTCCTACGAGCAGTACTTC.